A selection of T cell receptor beta chains follows, all from one sample in a study of T cells after yellow fever vaccination. MiXCR, run by TCRdb on the 5' RACE reads, gives a single entry per CDR3 protein. This sample has about 400,000 distinct CDR3 sequences, with around 6.4% found just once. The sample was PBMCs, taken 5 days after the yellow fever booster vaccination. The receptor set was obtained from a man under 40 who received the YFV17D yellow fever vaccine. Each CDR3 is given with its conserved first and last residue. D genes are given only for firm matches. Clone size is given for some rows only: seen once, a few or many times, or a class if the clone is expanded.

J,V,D,size,CDR3,DNA
TRBJ2-7,TRBV5-5,.,few,CASSFRTVQDYEQYF,TGTGCCAGCAGCTTTAGGACGGTACAAGACTACGAGCAGTACTTC
TRBJ2-7,TRBV11-2,TRBD2,many,CASRLLAGALYEQYF,TGTGCCAGCAGATTACTAGCGGGAGCCCTCTACGAGCAGTACTTC
TRBJ1-6,TRBV20-1,.,few,CSASQVDSPLHF,TGCAGTGCTTCACAGGTGGATTCACCCCTCCACTTT
TRBJ2-7,TRBV28,.,few,CASIPSPGSSYEQYF,TGTGCCAGCATTCCGTCCCCGGGGAGCTCCTACGAGCAGTACTTC
TRBJ2-5,TRBV12-3/TRBV12-4,TRBD2,.,CASSLSREGLKTQYF,TGTGCCAGCAGTTTGTCGCGGGAGGGCCTGAAGACCCAGTACTTC
TRBJ2-1,TRBV7-2,TRBD1,.,CASSSSAGTVWQFF,TGTGCCAGCAGCTCCTCGGCCGGGACAGTCTGGCAGTTCTTC
TRBJ1-6,TRBV7-2,TRBD1,many,CASSTRTGESPLHF,TGTGCCAGCAGCACGCGGACAGGGGAGTCACCCCTCCACTTT
TRBJ2-7,TRBV6-1,.,.,CASSGSGNGVEQYF,TGTGCCAGCAGTGGATCGGGGAATGGGGTCGAGCAGTACTTC
TRBJ1-1,TRBV7-9,TRBD1,.,CASSLKGTGVRPEAFF,TGTGCCAGTTCTCTGAAAGGGACAGGGGTCAGACCTGAAGCTTTCTTT
TRBJ2-1,TRBV20-1,.,.,CSAFRETQSSYNEQFF,TGCAGTGCTTTTAGGGAAACCCAGAGCTCCTACAATGAGCAGTTCTTC
TRBJ2-7,TRBV5-4,.,once,CASSYNRGGSYEQYF,TGTGCCAGCAGCTACAACAGGGGGGGGAGCTACGAGCAGTACTTC
TRBJ1-6,TRBV4-3,.,.,CASSRDKINSPLHF,TGCGCCAGCAGTAGGGACAAGATTAATTCACCCCTCCACTTT
TRBJ2-2,TRBV5-4,.,.,CASSLAIGPGELFF,TGTGCCAGCAGCTTGGCCATAGGCCCCGGAGAGCTGTTTTTT
TRBJ2-1,TRBV11-1,TRBD1,few,CASSLAGLRDRTSNEQFF,TGTGCCAGCAGCTTAGCGGGCCTCAGGGACAGGACTTCAAATGAGCAGTTCTTC
TRBJ2-5,TRBV7-2,.,many,CASSLQAGEAETQYF,TGTGCCAGCAGCCTTCAAGCAGGAGAGGCAGAGACCCAGTACTTC
TRBJ2-2,TRBV6-5,.,few,CASSYSIVERTAGGELFF,TGTGCCAGCAGTTACTCGATAGTCGAGCGGACGGCCGGCGGGGAGCTGTTTTTT
TRBJ2-5,TRBV28,.,.,CASSKVETQYF,TGTGCCAGCTCAAAAGTTGAGACCCAGTACTTC
TRBJ2-1,TRBV12-3/TRBV12-4,.,few,CASSGVGYEQFF,TGTGCCAGCAGTGGGGTGGGGTATGAGCAGTTCTTC
TRBJ2-7,TRBV29-1,.,many,CSVRQSSYEQYF,TGCAGCGTTCGACAGAGCTCCTACGAGCAGTACTTC
TRBJ2-4,TRBV21-1,.,many,CAITTKNIQYF,TGTGCCATAACGACCAAAAACATTCAGTACTTC
TRBJ2-3,TRBV6-5,.,many,CASSYSRAVTDTQYF,TGTGCCAGCAGTTACTCGAGGGCGGTCACAGATACGCAGTATTTT
TRBJ1-1,TRBV9,.,few,CASSVYPDVEAFF,TGTGCCAGCAGCGTATATCCCGACGTTGAAGCTTTCTTT
TRBJ2-1,TRBV6-2/TRBV6-3,TRBD2,few,CASSRLAGGGGEQFF,TGTGCCAGCAGCCGGCTAGCGGGAGGGGGCGGTGAGCAGTTCTTC
TRBJ1-1,TRBV4-2,.,few,CASSQTGWGLSIALSNTEAFF,TGTGCCAGCAGCCAAACAGGGTGGGGTCTCTCTATTGCACTCTCGAACACTGAAGCTTTCTTT
TRBJ1-4,TRBV7-9,.,.,CASSPRRDEKLFF,TGTGCCAGCAGCCCCCGCCGGGATGAAAAACTGTTTTTT
TRBJ2-3,TRBV18,.,few,CASSPPSRTDTQYF,TGTGCCAGCTCACCACCGTCCAGAACAGATACGCAGTATTTT
TRBJ2-7,TRBV5-6,.,.,CASSPGLSPYEQYF,TGTGCCAGCAGCCCGGGACTGTCGCCCTACGAGCAGTACTTC
TRBJ2-1,TRBV20-1,.,few,CSAIDDPGSNEQFF,TGCAGTGCTATAGACGACCCGGGGAGCAATGAGCAGTTCTTC
TRBJ2-3,TRBV19,.,many,CAAGREETDTQYF,TGTGCCGCCGGACGGGAAGAGACAGATACGCAGTATTTT